Below, 29 T cell receptor beta chains from the same sample are listed, as sequenced in a study of human T cells and chemical hapten exposure. This sample's time point: patch test 2, 6 weeks after DPC sensitization. Stated treatment: therapeutic diphenylcyclopropenone sensitization with weekly scalp DPC. TCRdb analysed the RACE reads with MiXCR anew, one entry per CDR3 protein. The table lists fewer than 85,000 distinct CDR3 sequences, 11% of them singletons. This material consisted of whole blood, taken in connection with sensitization to the hapten diphenylcyclopropenone (DPC). These receptors were collected from a man aged 18 to 30 with alopecia areata. Some clones in this sample may be carry-over from other donors' samples.

This clonotype was detected many times. The J gene is TRBJ2-7, the V gene TRBV24-1; D is undetermined. This CDR3 is built from 15 residues. V gave up 3 bases and J gave up 0 bases, with 11 bases separating them. Germline V gene sequence: CDR1 KGHDR, CDR2 SFDVKD. For the CDR3, the DNA is TGTGCCACCAGTGATCCCATGGACCTCTCCTACGAGCAGTACTTC. It specifies CATSDPMDLSYEQYF.

This clonotype was counted only a few times. The V gene is TRBV7-3, the J gene TRBJ2-2; the D is unclear. Germline CDR1 reads SGHTA; CDR2 reads FQGTGA. V was cut by 8 bases and J by 7 bases, with 8 bases left in between. There are 11 residues in the CDR3. The CDR3 nucleotides are TGTGCCAGCGGTGCGCTCGGGGAGCTGTTTTTT. Translating it yields CASGALGELFF.

The CDR3 nucleotides are TGCGCCAGCAGCCCCGCAACTGGGCAGAATGAAGCTTTCTTT. Translation gives CASSPATGQNEAFF. This chain uses TRBV5-1 with TRBJ1-1, with D hard to call. The germline gives CDR1 SGHRS, CDR2 YFSETQ. Deletions cut 4 bases from V and 7 bases from J, with 17 bases between. CDR3 length: 14 amino acids.

The genes are TRBV10-3 and TRBJ2-5; a possible D gene is TRBD1 (5 bases). Germline CDR1 and CDR2: ENHRY and SYGVKD. With 6 bases removed from V and 5 bases from J, the gap between germline ends came to 19 bases. The length of the CDR3 is 15 residues. The CDR3 protein is CAIRRSGLKGETQYF. As DNA, the CDR3 is TGTGCCATCAGGAGGTCAGGGTTAAAGGGGGAGACCCAGTACTTC.

The chain employs TRBV5-1 and TRBJ2-1; tentative D call: TRBD1 (6 bases). V lost 4 bases and J 7 bases, leaving 12 bases between the germline ends. Per germline, CDR1 SGHRS and CDR2 YFSETQ. The length of the CDR3 is 13 residues. The CDR3 DNA is TGCGCCAGCAGCCCGTTACAGGGAAATGAGCAGTTCTTC. This encodes CASSPLQGNEQFF.

This clonotype was counted a few times. J is TRBJ1-2 and V is TRBV27; 8 nucleotides line up with TRBD1. V gave up 6 bases and J gave up 3 bases; unmatched junction bases: 9. This CDR3 has 15 amino acids. Germline-derived CDR1 and CDR2 are MNHEY and SMNVEV (reference sequence). Written as DNA, the CDR3 is TGTGCCAGCAGGGACAGGGAGAACGCTGACTATGGCTACACCTTC. Its translation: CASRDRENADYGYTF.

This clonotype was seen many times. This chain uses TRBV3-1 with TRBJ2-1; TRBD1 might be the D (6 bases). The germline CDR1 and CDR2 sequences are LGHDT and YNNKEL (reference sequence). V was clipped by 2 bases and J by 9 bases, with 20 bases between them. CDR3 length: 16 residues. Here the CDR3 reads CASSQLRGSQVSEQFF. CDR3 nucleotides: TGTGCCAGCAGCCAACTCAGGGGAAGTCAAGTCAGTGAGCAGTTCTTC.

Ten or more counts support this clonotype. Here the CDR3 DNA reads TGTGCCAGCAGTTACCCGGACAGGGCCCATACGCAGTATTTT. Encoded protein: CASSYPDRAHTQYF. The genes are TRBV6-2 or TRBV6-3 and TRBJ2-3, with 8 bases identical to TRBD1. Unmatched junction bases numbered 5, after V lost 2 bases and J lost 7 bases. The V gene's germline CDR1 is MNHEY and CDR2 SVGEGT. The CDR3 is made up of 14 amino acids.

This clonotype came up many times. The chain links TRBV5-6 to TRBJ2-7; no reliable D call. There are 15 residues in the CDR3. The V and J ends lost 4 bases and 6 bases respectively, with 20 bases between them. The germline gives CDR1 SGHDT, CDR2 YYEEEE. The CDR3 protein is CASSPASGLVIEQYV. CDR3 nucleotides: TGTGCCAGCAGCCCCGCGTCGGGTTTGGTAATCGAGCAGTACGTC.

This clonotype occurred a few times. The rearrangement joins TRBV9 to TRBJ2-3; the D gene could be TRBD1 or TRBD2 (5 bases each). Trimming took off 4 bases at V and 3 bases at J, with 9 bases between the two ends. Per the germline V gene, CDR1 is SGDLS and CDR2 is YYNGEE. CDR3 size: 13 residues. CDR3 in amino acids: CASSQWGTDTQYF. The DNA of the CDR3 is TGTGCCAGCAGCCAGTGGGGGACAGATACGCAGTATTTT.

The table lists this clonotype with a few counts. The chain uses TRBV29-1 and TRBJ1-1; a possible D gene is TRBD1 (5 bases). Trimming left V 3 bases short and J 7 bases short, with 18 bases between. This CDR3 comprises 14 residues. Germline V gene lookup returns CDR1 SQVTM and CDR2 ANQGSEA. In DNA form, the CDR3 reads TGCAGCGTTGAGGAGGGTAGGGGCGGTGGTGAAGCTTTCTTT. Amino acids: CSVEEGRGGGEAFF.

Many counts were recorded for this clonotype. The rearrangement joins TRBV7-8 to TRBJ1-2; TRBD1 is a possible D gene (5 bases). The CDR3 extends over 14 amino acids. V dropped 0 bases and J dropped 1 base, with 6 bases sitting between them. CDR1 is SGHVS and CDR2 is FQNEAQ in the germline V gene. The DNA of the CDR3 is TGTGCCAGCAGCTTAGCAGGGGATAACTATGGCTACACCTTC. Residues: CASSLAGDNYGYTF.

V and J are TRBV27 and TRBJ2-5; 7 bases line up with TRBD1. Germline values: CDR1 MNHEY, CDR2 SMNVEV (reference sequence). V shed 5 bases and J 7 bases; nucleotides not matched to a gene: 7. The CDR3 consists of 13 residues. Written as DNA, the CDR3 is TGTGCCAGCAGTACCACGACAGGGTGGACCCAGTACTTC. It yields the protein CASSTTTGWTQYF.

This clonotype turned up a few times. The genes are TRBV7-9 and TRBJ2-4, with D perhaps matching TRBD2 (5 bases). V was trimmed by 5 bases and J by 5 bases, leaving 10 bases between them. The CDR3 runs to 13 residues. From germline, CDR1 is SEHNR and CDR2 FQNEAQ (reference sequence). CDR3 amino acids: CASSPWTENIQYF. DNA for the CDR3: TGTGCCAGCAGCCCATGGACTGAAAACATTCAGTACTTC.

This clonotype was counted ten times or more. This chain links TRBV19 with TRBJ1-5; D ambiguous. Germline CDR1 is LNHDA and CDR2 is SQIVND (reference sequence). The germline V and J ends were trimmed by 2 bases and 4 bases, with 15 bases remaining between them. The CDR3 runs to 16 residues. DNA for the CDR3: TGTGCCAGTAGTATAAGTGGGGTTCTTCGTAATCAGCCCCAGCATTTT. Translation: CASSISGVLRNQPQHF. The full variable domain, rest sourced from reference TRBV19 and TRBJ1-5, is DGGITQSPKYLFRKEGQNVTLSCEQNLNHDAMYWYRQDPGQGLRLIYYSQIVNDFQKGDIAEGYSVSREKKESFPLTVTSAQKNPTAFYLCASSISGVLRNQPQHFGDGTRLSIL.

The sample holds many counts of this clonotype. The V gene is TRBV7-6, the J gene TRBJ2-7; maybe TRBD2 (6 bases). Germline V gene lookup returns CDR1 SGHVS and CDR2 FNYEAQ. V lost 5 bases to trimming and J lost 3 bases, with 20 bases between them. There are 16 residues in the CDR3. The CDR3 loop is CASSLSGVRGIYEQYF. The CDR3 coding sequence is TGTGCCAGCAGCCTATCGGGGGTGCGCGGGATCTACGAGCAGTACTTC.

At least ten counts were recorded for this clonotype. This rearrangement joins TRBV5-5 to TRBJ2-2; D is uncertain. The germline V gene encodes CDR1 SGHKS and CDR2 YYEKEE (reference sequence). The CDR3 loop spans 15 amino acids. With 1 base removed from V and 3 bases from J, the gap between germline ends came to 10 bases. CDR3 sequence (DNA): TGTGCCAGCAGCTTGCGGGTTCAGGACACCGGGGAGCTGTTTTTT. Its translation: CASSLRVQDTGELFF.

This chain joins TRBV28 and TRBJ1-4; the D is unclear. In germline, CDR1 is MDHEN, CDR2 SYDVKM. The length of the CDR3 is 11 residues. The ends were cut back, 5 bases at V and 6 bases at J, with 4 bases in the middle. CDR3 region: CASSPYEKLFF. The DNA for the CDR3 is TGTGCCAGCAGTCCCTATGAAAAACTGTTTTTT. Full variable domain (outside the CDR3, taken from reference TRBV28 and TRBJ1-4): DVKVTQSSRYLVKRTGEKVFLECVQDMDHENMFWYRQDPGLGLRLIYFSYDVKMKEKGDIPEGYSVSREKKERFSLILESASTNQTSMYLCASSPYEKLFFGSGTQLSVL.

This clonotype showed up just a few times. The chain combines TRBV4-1 with TRBJ2-5, with 9 positions matching TRBD2. J gave up 5 bases and V 4 bases, and 8 bases lay outside the gene matches. Germline lookup yields CDR1 MGHRA and CDR2 YSYEKL. The CDR3 loop spans 15 amino acids. CDR3 coding DNA: TGCGCCAGCAGCCGTTCTAGCGGGGTTCGGGAGACCCAGTACTTC. Its protein product is CASSRSSGVRETQYF.

J is TRBJ1-2 and V is TRBV7-2; 7 bases line up with TRBD1. Germline CDR1 SGHTA, CDR2 FQGNSA. The CDR3 is 15 amino acids. V trimming: 1 base; J trimming: 5 bases; junction bases outside the gene matches: 7. The CDR3 DNA sequence: TGTGCCAGCAGCTTAGGGGGACAGAAAGCTTATGGCTACACCTTC. Translating it yields CASSLGGQKAYGYTF.

This clonotype occurred a few times. The chain couples TRBV9 to TRBJ2-2; no clear D gene. CDR3 size: 14 residues. V was pared by 6 bases and J by 2 bases, with 11 bases between. Per the germline V gene, CDR1 is SGDLS and CDR2 is YYNGEE. As DNA, the CDR3 is TGTGCCAGCATAGGGCAGGCAAACACCGGGGAGCTGTTTTTT. Its protein product is CASIGQANTGELFF.

The chain employs TRBV5-5 and TRBJ1-4; unclear D gene. Germline CDR1 and CDR2: SGHKS and YYEKEE (reference sequence). The CDR3 runs to 13 residues. Trimming left V 7 bases short and J 10 bases short, with 17 bases between. As DNA, the CDR3 is TGTGCCAGCGGCAAGGACGTTGCTTTAAAACTGTTTTTT. It translates to CASGKDVALKLFF.

This clonotype was detected only a few times. The V call is TRBV28, the J call TRBJ1-1, with 8 positions matching TRBD1. CDR1 and CDR2 from the germline V gene are MDHEN and SYDVKM. After removal of 3 bases from V and 9 bases from J, the junction contained 0 bases not matched to a gene. The CDR3 spans 11 residues. In DNA form, the CDR3 reads TGTGCCAGCAGTTTCAGGGGGCAAGCTTTCTTT. Protein sequence: CASSFRGQAFF.

The gene calls are TRBV7-9 and TRBJ2-5; TRBD1 matches at 8 bases. This CDR3 is built from 15 residues. Germline-derived CDR1 and CDR2 are SEHNR and FQNEAQ (reference sequence). The ends lost 5 bases at V and 5 bases at J; junction bases unmatched: 10. The CDR3 region is CASSKRDRGEETQYF. CDR3 nucleotide sequence: TGTGCCAGCAGCAAGCGAGACAGGGGTGAGGAGACCCAGTACTTC. Supplemented by reference TRBV7-9 and TRBJ2-5, the full variable domain reads DTGVSQNPRHKITKRGQNVTFRCDPISEHNRLYWYRQTLGQGPEFLTYFQNEAQLEKSRLLSDRFSAERPKGSFSTLEIQRTEQGDSAMYLCASSKRDRGEETQYFGPGTRLLVL.

Worth noting for this clonotype: Possible read error: a much larger clone is one base away. The V gene is TRBV29-1, the J gene TRBJ1-1, with D unclear. Germline V gene sequence: CDR1 SQVTM, CDR2 ANQGSEA. This CDR3 region has 10 residues. The germline V and J ends were trimmed by 5 bases and 1 base, with 2 bases remaining between them. The CDR3 is CSVKNTEAFF. In DNA, the CDR3 is TGCAGCGTTAAGAACACTGAAGCTTTCTTT.

The chain uses TRBV28 and TRBJ1-1; no firm D call. Trimming removed 9 bases at V and 1 base at J, with 9 bases between. Germline V gene sequence: CDR1 MDHEN, CDR2 SYDVKM. CDR3 size: 12 residues. The CDR3 region has the DNA TGTGCCAGTCTGAGTCCGAACACTGAAGCTTTCTTT. Its protein is CASLSPNTEAFF.

This rearrangement joins TRBV11-2 to TRBJ1-1; 7 bases are shared with TRBD1. The CDR3 consists of 14 residues. J lost 3 bases, V lost 3 bases, and 4 bases had no gene match. The germline CDR1 and CDR2 sequences are SGHAT and FQNNGV. The CDR3 nucleotides are TGTGCCAGCAGCTTCAATCAGGGGGACACTGAAGCTTTCTTT. Protein: CASSFNQGDTEAFF. The whole variable domain, filled in from reference TRBV11-2 and TRBJ1-1, reads EAGVAQSPRYKIIEKRQSVAFWCNPISGHATLYWYQQILGQGPKLLIQFQNNGVVDDSQLPKDRFSAERLKGVDSTLKIQPAKLEDSAVYLCASSFNQGDTEAFFGQGTRLTVV.

This clonotype turned up a few times. This chain joins TRBV27 and TRBJ1-3; D gene uncertain. The CDR3 is made up of 16 amino acids. Trimming shortened V by 2 bases and J by 0 bases, and 11 bases separated the two germline ends. Germline values: CDR1 MNHEY, CDR2 SMNVEV (reference sequence). CDR3: CASSLRSPFSGNTIYF. CDR3 nucleotide sequence: TGTGCCAGCAGTTTAAGGTCACCCTTCTCTGGAAACACCATATATTTT.

This clonotype was recorded a few times. This CDR3 reads CASSQGNGRRIDSPLHF. The DNA for the CDR3 is TGCGCCAGCAGCCAAGGAAACGGGAGGAGAATAGATTCACCCCTCCACTTT. This rearrangement joins TRBV4-1 to TRBJ1-6; D uncertain. This CDR3 is 17 amino acids long. Germline lookup yields CDR1 MGHRA and CDR2 YSYEKL. The ends were cut back, 1 base at V and 8 bases at J, with 18 bases in the middle.